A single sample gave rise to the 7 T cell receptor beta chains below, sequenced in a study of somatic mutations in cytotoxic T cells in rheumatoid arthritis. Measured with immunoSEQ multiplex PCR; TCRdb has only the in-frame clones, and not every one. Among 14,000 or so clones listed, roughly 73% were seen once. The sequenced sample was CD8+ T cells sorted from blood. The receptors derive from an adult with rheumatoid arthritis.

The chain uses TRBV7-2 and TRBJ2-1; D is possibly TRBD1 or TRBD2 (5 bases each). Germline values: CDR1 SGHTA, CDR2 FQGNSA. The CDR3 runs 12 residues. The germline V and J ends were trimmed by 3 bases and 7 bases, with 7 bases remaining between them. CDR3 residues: CASSFWGNEQFF. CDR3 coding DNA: TGTGCCAGCAGCTTTTGGGGGAATGAGCAGTTCTTC.

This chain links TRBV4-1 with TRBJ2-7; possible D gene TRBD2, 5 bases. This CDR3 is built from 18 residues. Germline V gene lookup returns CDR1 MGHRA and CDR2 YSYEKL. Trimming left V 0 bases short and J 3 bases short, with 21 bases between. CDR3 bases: TGCGCCAGCAGCCAAGATTGGGTCCGACGGGAAAAAATCTACGAGCAGTACTTC. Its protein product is CASSQDWVRREKIYEQYF.

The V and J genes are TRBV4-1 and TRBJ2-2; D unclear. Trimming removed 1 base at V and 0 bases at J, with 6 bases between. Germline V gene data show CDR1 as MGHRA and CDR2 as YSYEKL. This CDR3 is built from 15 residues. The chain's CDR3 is CASSQVASNTGELFF. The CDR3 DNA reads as TGCGCCAGCAGCCAAGTGGCCTCGAACACCGGGGAGCTGTTTTTT.

CDR3 sequence reads: CASSLDRSHREAFF. The CDR3 DNA sequence: TGTGCCAGCAGCTTGGACAGGTCCCACAGGGAAGCTTTCTTT. V gene TRBV5-4 combines with J gene TRBJ1-1; a weak D match, TRBD1 (5 bases). The V end lost 0 bases, the J end lost 8 bases, and 14 bases lay between the germline ends. The CDR3 totals 14 residues. Germline V CDR1 and CDR2: SGHNT, YYREEE (reference sequence).

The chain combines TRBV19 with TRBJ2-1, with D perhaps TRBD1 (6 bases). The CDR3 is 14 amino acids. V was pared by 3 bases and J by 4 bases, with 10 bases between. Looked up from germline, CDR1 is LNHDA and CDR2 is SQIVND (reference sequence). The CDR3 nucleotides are TGTGCCAGTAGTATCGGGCAGGGGTACAATGAGCAGTTCTTC. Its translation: CASSIGQGYNEQFF.

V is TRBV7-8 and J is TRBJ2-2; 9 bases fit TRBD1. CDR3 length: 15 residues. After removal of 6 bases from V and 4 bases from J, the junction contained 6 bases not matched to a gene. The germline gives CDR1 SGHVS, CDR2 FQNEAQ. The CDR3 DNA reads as TGTGCCAGCAGGTCTGGGACAGGGAGCACCGGGGAGCTGTTTTTT. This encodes CASRSGTGSTGELFF.

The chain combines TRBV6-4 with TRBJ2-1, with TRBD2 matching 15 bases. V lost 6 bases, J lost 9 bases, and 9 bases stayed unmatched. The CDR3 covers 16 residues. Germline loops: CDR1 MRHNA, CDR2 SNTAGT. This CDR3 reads CASSIGTSGGRGEQFF. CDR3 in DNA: TGTGCCAGCAGCATCGGGACTAGCGGGGGGCGTGGTGAGCAGTTCTTC.